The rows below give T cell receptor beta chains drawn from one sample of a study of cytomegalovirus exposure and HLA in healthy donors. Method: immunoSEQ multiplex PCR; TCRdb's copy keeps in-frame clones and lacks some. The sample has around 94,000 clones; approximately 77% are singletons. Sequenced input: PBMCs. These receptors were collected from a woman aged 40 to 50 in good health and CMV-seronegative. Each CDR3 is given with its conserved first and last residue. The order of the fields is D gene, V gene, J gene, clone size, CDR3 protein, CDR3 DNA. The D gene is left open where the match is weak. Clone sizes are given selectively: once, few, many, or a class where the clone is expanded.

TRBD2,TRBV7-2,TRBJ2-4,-,CASSLGGGNIQYF,TGTGCCAGCAGCTTAGGGGGGGGAAACATTCAGTACTTC
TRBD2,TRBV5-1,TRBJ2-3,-,CASRLAGASDTQYF,TGCGCCAGCCGTCTAGCGGGGGCGTCAGATACGCAGTATTTT
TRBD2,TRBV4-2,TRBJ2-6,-,CASSQLIAGGISGANVLTF,TGTGCCAGCAGCCAACTGATAGCGGGGGGGATCTCTGGGGCCAACGTCCTGACTTTC
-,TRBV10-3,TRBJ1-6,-,CAIRAGVLIYNSPLHF,TGTGCCATCCGGGCGGGGGTTTTAATCTATAATTCACCCCTCCACTTT
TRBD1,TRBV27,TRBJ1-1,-,CASSFYPTGGTTFF,TGTGCCAGCAGTTTTTACCCCACAGGGGGCACGACTTTCTTT
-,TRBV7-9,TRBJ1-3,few,CASSLVGGDTIYF,TGTGCCAGCAGCTTAGTAGGGGGAGACACCATATATTTT
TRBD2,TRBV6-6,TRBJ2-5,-,CATQGGGRGETQYF,TGTGCCACGCAGGGCGGCGGGAGAGGAGAGACCCAGTACTTC
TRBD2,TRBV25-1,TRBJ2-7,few,CASSLAGGLEQYF,TGTGCCAGCTCACTAGCGGGGGGCCTAGAGCAGTACTTC
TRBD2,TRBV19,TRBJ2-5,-,CATSSTGGQETQYF,TGTGCCACCTCATCAACGGGGGGGCAAGAGACCCAGTACTTC
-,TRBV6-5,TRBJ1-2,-,CASKRARNQAYGYTF,TGTGCCAGCAAAAGAGCCAGAAACCAGGCCTATGGCTACACCTTC
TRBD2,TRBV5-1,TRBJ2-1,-,CASSLTSSPYNEQFF,TGCGCCAGCAGTCTGACTAGCAGTCCCTACAATGAGCAGTTCTTC
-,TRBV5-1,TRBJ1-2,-,CASSLGAGEYGYTF,TGCGCCAGCAGCTTGGGGGCAGGGGAATATGGCTACACCTTC
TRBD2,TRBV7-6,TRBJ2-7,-,CASSLAGGDFGMEQYF,TGTGCCAGCAGCTTAGCGGGGGGGGATTTCGGGATGGAGCAGTACTTC
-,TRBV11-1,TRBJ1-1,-,CASSLLWAEDEEAFF,TGTGCCAGCAGCTTACTGTGGGCAGAAGATGAGGAAGCTTTCTTT
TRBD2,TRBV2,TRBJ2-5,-,CASSDGGLVQETQYF,TGTGCCAGCAGTGATGGGGGACTAGTCCAAGAGACCCAGTACTTC
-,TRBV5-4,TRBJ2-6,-,CASSIGGPGANVLTF,TGTGCCAGCAGCATAGGGGGACCTGGGGCCAACGTCCTGACTTTC
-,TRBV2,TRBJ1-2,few,CASSKKGANYGYTF,TGTGCCAGCAGCAAGAAAGGGGCCAACTATGGCTACACCTTC
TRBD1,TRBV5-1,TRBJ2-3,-,CASSVGQGITDTQYF,TGCGCCAGCAGCGTGGGACAGGGGATCACAGATACGCAGTATTTT
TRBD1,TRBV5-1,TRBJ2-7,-,CASSPGQSLYEQYF,TGCGCCAGCAGCCCGGGACAGAGCCTCTACGAGCAGTACTTC
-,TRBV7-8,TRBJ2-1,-,CASSLAPLAAYNEQFF,TGTGCCAGCAGCTTAGCCCCCCTAGCTGCCTACAATGAGCAGTTCTTC
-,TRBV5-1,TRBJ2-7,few,CASSLEASKQYF,TGCGCCAGCAGCTTGGAGGCTAGCAAGCAGTACTTC
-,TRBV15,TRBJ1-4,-,CATSEESATNEKLFF,TGTGCCACCTCCGAGGAGTCTGCAACTAATGAAAAACTGTTTTTT
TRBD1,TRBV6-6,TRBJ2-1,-,CASQSRDRNNEQFF,TGTGCCAGCCAGTCCCGGGACAGGAACAATGAGCAGTTCTTC
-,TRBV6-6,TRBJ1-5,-,CASSLFVQNQPQHF,TGTGCCAGCAGTCTTTTTGTACAGAATCAGCCCCAGCATTTT
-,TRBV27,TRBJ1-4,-,CASSSPSRGPNEKLFF,TGTGCCAGCAGTTCTCCCTCCAGGGGCCCTAATGAAAAACTGTTTTTT
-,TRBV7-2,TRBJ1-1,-,CASSLAGGNTEAFF,TGTGCCAGCAGCTTAGCGGGGGGGAACACTGAAGCTTTCTTT
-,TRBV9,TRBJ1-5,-,CASSVGVVNQPQHF,TGTGCCAGCAGCGTAGGAGTTGTTAATCAGCCCCAGCATTTT
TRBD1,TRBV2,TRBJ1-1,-,CASRALPGGNTEAFF,TGTGCCAGCAGGGCCCTTCCAGGGGGGAACACTGAAGCTTTCTTT
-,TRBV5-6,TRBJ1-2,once,CASSRYQYYGYTF,TGTGCCAGCAGTCGTTACCAGTACTATGGCTACACCTTC
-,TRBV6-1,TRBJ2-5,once,CASSEGAVIQRETQYF,TGTGCCAGCAGTGAAGGAGCAGTCATTCAGCGGGAGACCCAGTACTTC
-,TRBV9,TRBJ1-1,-,CASSVGAARENTEAFF,TGTGCCAGCAGCGTAGGGGCTGCGAGGGAGAACACTGAAGCTTTCTTT
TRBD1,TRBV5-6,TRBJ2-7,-,CASSIRQGWLYF,TGTGCCAGCAGTATTAGACAGGGGTGGCTGTACTTC
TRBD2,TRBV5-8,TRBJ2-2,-,CASSRGVLGDTGELFF,TGTGCCAGCAGCCGGGGGGTCCTGGGTGACACCGGGGAGCTGTTTTTT
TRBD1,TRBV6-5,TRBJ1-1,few,CASSYLRGLNTEAFF,TGTGCCAGCAGTTACTTAAGGGGGCTGAACACTGAAGCTTTCTTT
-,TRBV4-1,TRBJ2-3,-,CASSQVFTGNTDTQYF,TGCGCCAGCAGCCAAGTTTTTACGGGGAACACAGATACGCAGTATTTT
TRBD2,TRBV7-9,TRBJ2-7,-,CASSLSGGYEQYF,TGTGCCAGCAGCCTTAGCGGGGGTTACGAGCAGTACTTC
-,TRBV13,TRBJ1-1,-,CASRPRQERNTEAFF,TGTGCCAGCAGACCTCGACAGGAGAGGAACACTGAAGCTTTCTTT
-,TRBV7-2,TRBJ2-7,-,CASSLPVLEQYF,TGTGCCAGCAGCTTACCGGTTCTCGAGCAGTACTTC
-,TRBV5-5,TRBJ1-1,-,CASSSQGGHTEAFF,TGTGCCAGCAGCTCCCAAGGGGGACACACTGAAGCTTTCTTT
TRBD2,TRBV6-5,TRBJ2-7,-,CASSYSSSGGTYEQYF,TGTGCCAGCAGTTACTCGAGTAGCGGGGGGACCTACGAGCAGTACTTC
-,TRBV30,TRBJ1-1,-,CAWSLDMLTEAFF,TGTGCCTGGAGCCTCGACATGCTGACTGAAGCTTTCTTT
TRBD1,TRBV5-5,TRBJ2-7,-,CASSWTGDSYEQYF,TGTGCCAGCAGCTGGACAGGGGATTCCTACGAGCAGTACTTC
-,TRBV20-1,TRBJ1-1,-,CSAGGWAFF,TGCAGTGCGGGGGGTTGGGCTTTCTTT
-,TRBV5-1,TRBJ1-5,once,CASSLNGQYNQPQHF,TGCGCCAGCAGCTTGAATGGACAGTACAATCAGCCCCAGCATTTT
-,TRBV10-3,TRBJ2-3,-,CAISEGGEFTDTQYF,TGTGCCATCAGCGAGGGGGGCGAATTCACAGATACGCAGTATTTT
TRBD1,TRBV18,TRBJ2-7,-,CASSEGQGGEQYF,TGTGCCAGCTCAGAAGGACAGGGCGGCGAGCAGTACTTC
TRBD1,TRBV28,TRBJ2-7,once,CASSLGTGLFEQYF,TGTGCCAGCAGTTTAGGGACAGGGCTGTTCGAGCAGTACTTC
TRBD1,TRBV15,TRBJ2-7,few,CATSRTGQGYEQYF,TGTGCCACCAGCAGAACGGGACAGGGCTACGAGCAGTACTTC
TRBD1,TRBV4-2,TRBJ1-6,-,CASSLSTGQGISSYNSPLHF,TGTGCCAGCAGCCTGTCCACCGGACAGGGAATTAGCTCCTATAATTCACCCCTCCACTTT
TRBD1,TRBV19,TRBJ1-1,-,CASSTSGTGKTEAFF,TGTGCCAGTAGTACCTCCGGGACAGGGAAAACTGAAGCTTTCTTT
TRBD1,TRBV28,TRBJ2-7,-,CASSLGGTGFREQYF,TGTGCCAGCAGTTTGGGTGGGACAGGGTTCCGCGAGCAGTACTTC
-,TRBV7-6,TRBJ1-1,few,CASSLARGVNTEAFF,TGTGCCAGCAGCTTAGCGAGAGGTGTGAACACTGAAGCTTTCTTT